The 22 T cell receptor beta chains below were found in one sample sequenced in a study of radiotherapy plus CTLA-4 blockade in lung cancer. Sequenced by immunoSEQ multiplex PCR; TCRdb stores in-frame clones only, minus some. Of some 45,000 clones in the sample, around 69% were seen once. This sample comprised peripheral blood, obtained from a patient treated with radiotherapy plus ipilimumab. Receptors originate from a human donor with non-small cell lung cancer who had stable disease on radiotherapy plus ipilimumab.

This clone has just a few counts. The CDR3 sequence: CASSPEPGGTVSPLHF. In DNA, the CDR3 is TGTGCCAGCTCACCCGAGCCGGGAGGCACAGTGTCACCCCTCCACTTT. This chain joins TRBV18 and TRBJ1-6; D not resolved. V was cut by 3 bases and J by 10 bases, with 19 bases left in between. CDR1 is KGHSH, CDR2 LQKENI, per germline. The CDR3 has 16 amino acids.

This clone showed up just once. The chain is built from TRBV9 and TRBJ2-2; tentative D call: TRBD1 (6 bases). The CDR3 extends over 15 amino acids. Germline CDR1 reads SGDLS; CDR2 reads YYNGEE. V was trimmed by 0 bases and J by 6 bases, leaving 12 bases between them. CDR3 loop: CASSVDGRGSGELFF. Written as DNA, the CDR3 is TGTGCCAGCAGCGTAGACGGAAGGGGGTCCGGGGAGCTGTTTTTT.

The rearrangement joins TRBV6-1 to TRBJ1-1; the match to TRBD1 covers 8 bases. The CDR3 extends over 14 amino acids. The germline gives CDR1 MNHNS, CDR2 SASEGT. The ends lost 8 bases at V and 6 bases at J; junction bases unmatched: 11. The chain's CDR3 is CASGALQGVAEAFF. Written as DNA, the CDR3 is TGTGCCAGCGGAGCTTTACAGGGGGTCGCTGAAGCTTTCTTT.

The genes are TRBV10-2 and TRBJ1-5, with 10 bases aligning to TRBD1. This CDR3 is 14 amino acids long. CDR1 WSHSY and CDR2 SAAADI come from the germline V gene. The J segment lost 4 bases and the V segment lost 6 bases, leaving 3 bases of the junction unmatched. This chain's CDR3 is CASSWTGGNQPQHF. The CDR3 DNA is TGCGCCAGCAGCTGGACAGGGGGTAATCAGCCCCAGCATTTT.

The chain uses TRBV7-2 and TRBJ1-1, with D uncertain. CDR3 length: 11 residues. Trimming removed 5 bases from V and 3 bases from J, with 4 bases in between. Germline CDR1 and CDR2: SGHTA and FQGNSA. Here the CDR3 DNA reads TGTGCCAGCAGCCCGTACACTGAAGCTTTCTTT. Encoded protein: CASSPYTEAFF.

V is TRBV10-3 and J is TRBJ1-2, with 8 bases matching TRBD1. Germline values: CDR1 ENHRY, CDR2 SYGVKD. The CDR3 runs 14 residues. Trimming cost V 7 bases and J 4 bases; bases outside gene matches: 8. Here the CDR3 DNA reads TGTGCCATCACTCCGGGGGACAGGCTCTATGGCTACACCTTC. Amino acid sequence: CAITPGDRLYGYTF.

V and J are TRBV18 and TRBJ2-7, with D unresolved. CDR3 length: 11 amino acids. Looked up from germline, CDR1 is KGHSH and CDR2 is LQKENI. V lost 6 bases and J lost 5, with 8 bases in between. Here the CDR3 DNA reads TGTGCCAGCTCGGCCGCTAACGAGCAGTACTTC. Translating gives CASSAANEQYF. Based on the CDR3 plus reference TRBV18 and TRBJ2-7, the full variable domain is NAGVMQNPRHLVRRRGQEARLRCSPMKGHSHVYWYRQLPEEGLKFMVYLQKENIIDESGMPKERFSAEFPKEGPSILRIQQVVRGDSAAYFCASSAANEQYFGPGTRLTVT.

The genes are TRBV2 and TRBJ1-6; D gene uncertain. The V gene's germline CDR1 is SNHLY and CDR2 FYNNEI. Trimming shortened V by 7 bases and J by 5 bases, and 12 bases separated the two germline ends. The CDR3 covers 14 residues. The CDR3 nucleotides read TGTGCCAGCAAGGGCCGGCCGAATAATTCACCCCTCCACTTT. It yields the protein CASKGRPNNSPLHF.

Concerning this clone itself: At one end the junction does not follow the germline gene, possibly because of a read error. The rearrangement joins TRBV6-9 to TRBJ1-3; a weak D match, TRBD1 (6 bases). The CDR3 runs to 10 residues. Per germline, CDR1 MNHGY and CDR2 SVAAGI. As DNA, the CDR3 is TGTGCCAGCAGTTATCCGCACAGGGTGTTT. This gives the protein CASSYPHRVF.

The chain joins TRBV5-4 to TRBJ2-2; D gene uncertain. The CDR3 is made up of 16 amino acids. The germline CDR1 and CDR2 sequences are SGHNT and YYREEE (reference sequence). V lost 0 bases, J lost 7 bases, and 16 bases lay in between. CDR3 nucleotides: TGTGCCAGCAGCTTGGCGCCGGGTATGGATAACGGGGAGCTGTTTTTT. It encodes CASSLAPGMDNGELFF.

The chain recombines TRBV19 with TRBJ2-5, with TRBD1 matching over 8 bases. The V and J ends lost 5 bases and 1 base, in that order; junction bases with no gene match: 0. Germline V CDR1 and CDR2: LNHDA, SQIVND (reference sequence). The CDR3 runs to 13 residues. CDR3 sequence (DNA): TGTGCCAGTAGTGGGACAGGCCAAGAGACCCAGTACTTC. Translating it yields CASSGTGQETQYF.

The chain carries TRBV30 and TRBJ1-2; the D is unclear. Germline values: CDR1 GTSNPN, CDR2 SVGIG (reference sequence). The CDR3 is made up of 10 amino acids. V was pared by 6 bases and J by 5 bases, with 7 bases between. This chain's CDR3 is CACSEYGYTF. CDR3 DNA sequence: TGTGCCTGCTCGGAGTATGGCTACACCTTC.

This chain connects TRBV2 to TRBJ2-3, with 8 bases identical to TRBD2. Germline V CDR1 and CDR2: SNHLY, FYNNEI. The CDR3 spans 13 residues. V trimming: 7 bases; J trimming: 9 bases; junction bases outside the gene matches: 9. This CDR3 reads CASIGTSISTQYF. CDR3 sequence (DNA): TGTGCCAGCATCGGGACTAGTATCTCAACGCAGTATTTT. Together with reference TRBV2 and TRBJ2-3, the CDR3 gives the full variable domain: EPEVTQTPSHQVTQMGQEVILRCVPISNHLYFYWYRQILGQKVEFLVSFYNNEISEKSEIFDDQFSVERPDGSNFTLKIRSTKLEDSAMYFCASIGTSISTQYFGPGTRLTVL.

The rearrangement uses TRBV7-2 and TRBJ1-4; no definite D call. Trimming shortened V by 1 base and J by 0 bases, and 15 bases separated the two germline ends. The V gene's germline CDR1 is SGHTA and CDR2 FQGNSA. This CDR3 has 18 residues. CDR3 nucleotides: TGTGCCAGCAGCTTAGTCTCGGGGTCGAGTGCAACTAATGAAAAACTGTTTTTT. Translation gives CASSLVSGSSATNEKLFF.

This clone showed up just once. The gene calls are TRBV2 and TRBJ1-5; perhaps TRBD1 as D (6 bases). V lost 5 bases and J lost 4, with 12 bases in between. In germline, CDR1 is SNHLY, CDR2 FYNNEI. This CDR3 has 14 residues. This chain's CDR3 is CASSRGALNQPQHF. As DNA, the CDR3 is TGTGCCAGCAGTAGGGGGGCCCTGAATCAGCCCCAGCATTTT.

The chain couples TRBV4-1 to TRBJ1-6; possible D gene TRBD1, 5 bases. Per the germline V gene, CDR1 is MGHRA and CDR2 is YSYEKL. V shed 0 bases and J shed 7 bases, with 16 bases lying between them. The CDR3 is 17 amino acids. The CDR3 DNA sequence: TGCGCCAGCAGCCAAGATAGGGGTAGGGCCAAAAATTCACCCCTCCACTTT. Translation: CASSQDRGRAKNSPLHF.

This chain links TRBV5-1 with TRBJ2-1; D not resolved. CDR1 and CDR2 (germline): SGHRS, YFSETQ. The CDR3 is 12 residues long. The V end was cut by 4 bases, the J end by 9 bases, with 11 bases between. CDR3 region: CASSVSVGEQFF. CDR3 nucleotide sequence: TGCGCCAGCAGCGTTAGTGTGGGTGAGCAGTTCTTC.

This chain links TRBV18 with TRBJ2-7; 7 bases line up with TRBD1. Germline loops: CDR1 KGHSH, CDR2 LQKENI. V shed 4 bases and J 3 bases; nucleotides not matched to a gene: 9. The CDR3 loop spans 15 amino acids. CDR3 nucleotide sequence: TGTGCCAGCTCACAGGGGGACAGCCAAGACTACGAGCAGTACGTC. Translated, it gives CASSQGDSQDYEQYV.

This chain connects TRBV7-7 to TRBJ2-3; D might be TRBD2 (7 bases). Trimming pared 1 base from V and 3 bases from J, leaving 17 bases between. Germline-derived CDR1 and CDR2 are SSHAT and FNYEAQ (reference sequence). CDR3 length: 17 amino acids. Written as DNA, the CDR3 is TGTGCCAGCAGCTTAGAGGCCGGGGGGCGTGAGACAGATACGCAGTATTTT. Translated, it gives CASSLEAGGRETDTQYF.

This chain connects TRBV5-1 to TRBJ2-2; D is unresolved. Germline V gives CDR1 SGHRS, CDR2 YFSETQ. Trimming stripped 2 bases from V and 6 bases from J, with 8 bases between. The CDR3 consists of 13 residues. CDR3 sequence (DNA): TGCGCCAGCAGCTTACAGAGTTCCGGGGAGCTGTTTTTT. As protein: CASSLQSSGELFF.

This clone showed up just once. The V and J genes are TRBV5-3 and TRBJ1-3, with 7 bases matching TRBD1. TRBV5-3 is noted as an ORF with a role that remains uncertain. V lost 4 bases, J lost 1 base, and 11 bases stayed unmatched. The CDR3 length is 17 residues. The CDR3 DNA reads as TGTGCCAGAAGCGCCGGTTGGACAGGCGGATCTGGAAACACCATATATTTT. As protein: CARSAGWTGGSGNTIYF.

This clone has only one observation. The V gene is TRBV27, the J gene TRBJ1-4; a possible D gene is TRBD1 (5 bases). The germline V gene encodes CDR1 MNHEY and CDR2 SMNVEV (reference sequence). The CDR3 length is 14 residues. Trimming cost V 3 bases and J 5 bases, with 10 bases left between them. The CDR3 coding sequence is TGTGCCAGCAGTTTTGCAGGGATGAATGAAAAACTGTTTTTT. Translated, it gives CASSFAGMNEKLFF.